This T cell receptor (beta chain) was sequenced during a study of beta chain features in type 1 diabetes. Every bit of the isolated RNA underwent reverse transcription, so sequencing read expressed TCRB transcripts. Assay: immunoSEQ multiplex PCR; the TCRdb copy retains only in-frame clones and omits some. Seen here are 250,000 to 350,000 clones, approximately 14% observed once, and the top ten hold around 0.016%. This clone has only a few counts. Its antigen is unknown. This CDR3 is built from 18 residues. CDR1 and CDR2 (germline): SGHTA, FQGNSA. Between the trimmed V and J ends, which lost 1 base and 1 base, there was a span of 17 bases. Regarding the study as a whole: Within each of all four CD4+ subsets, Type 1 diabetes patients had TCRB CDR3s that were moderately but significantly shorter. When VDJ junctions were examined, type 1 diabetes patients showed fewer insertions and more deletions.

The chain joins TRBV7-2 to TRBJ1-5; perhaps TRBD1 as D (6 bases). Material for sequencing was naive CD4+ T cells from blood. The sequence was collected from a man aged 25 to 40 with type 1 diabetes. The CDR3 coding sequence is TGTGCCAGCAGCTTAGAATTCGGGGGGCCAGCGAGCAATCAGCCCCAGCATTTT. Its translation: CASSLEFGGPASNQPQHF. The full variable domain, in which reference TRBV7-2 and TRBJ1-5 provide the parts outside the CDR3, is GAGVSQSPSNKVTEKGKDVELRCDPISGHTALYWYRQSLGQGLEFLIYFQGNSAPDKSGLPSDRFSAERTGGSVSTLTIQRTQQEDSAVYLCASSLEFGGPASNQPQHFGDGTRLSIL.